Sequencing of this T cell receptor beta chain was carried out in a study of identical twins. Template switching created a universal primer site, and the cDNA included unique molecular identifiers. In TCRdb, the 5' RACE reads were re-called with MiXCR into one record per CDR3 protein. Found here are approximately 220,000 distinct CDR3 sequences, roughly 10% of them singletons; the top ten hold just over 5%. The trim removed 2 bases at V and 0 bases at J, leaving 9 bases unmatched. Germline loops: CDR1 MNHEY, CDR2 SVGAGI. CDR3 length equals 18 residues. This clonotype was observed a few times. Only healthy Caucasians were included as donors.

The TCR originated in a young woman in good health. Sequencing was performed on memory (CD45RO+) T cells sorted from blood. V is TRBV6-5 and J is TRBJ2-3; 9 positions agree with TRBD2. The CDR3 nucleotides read TGTGCCAGCAGTTACCAGAGGAGGCTAGCGGGGAGCACAGATACGCAGTATTTT. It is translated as CASSYQRRLAGSTDTQYF.